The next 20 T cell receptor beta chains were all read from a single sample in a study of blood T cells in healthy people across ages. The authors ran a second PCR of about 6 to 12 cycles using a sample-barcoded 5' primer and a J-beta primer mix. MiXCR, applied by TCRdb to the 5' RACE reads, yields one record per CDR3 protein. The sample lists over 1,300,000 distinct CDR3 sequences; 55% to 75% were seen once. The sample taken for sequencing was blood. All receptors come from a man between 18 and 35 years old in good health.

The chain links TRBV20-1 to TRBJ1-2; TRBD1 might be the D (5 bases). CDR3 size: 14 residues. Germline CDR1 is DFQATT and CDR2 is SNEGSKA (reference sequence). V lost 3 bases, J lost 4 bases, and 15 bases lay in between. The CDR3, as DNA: TGCAGTGCTAGTCACAAACAGGCCCTCTATGGCTACACCTTC. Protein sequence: CSASHKQALYGYTF.

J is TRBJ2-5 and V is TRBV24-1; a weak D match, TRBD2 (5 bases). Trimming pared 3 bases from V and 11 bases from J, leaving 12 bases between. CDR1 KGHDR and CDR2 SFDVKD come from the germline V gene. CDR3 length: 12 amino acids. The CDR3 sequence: CATSDPGVEQYF. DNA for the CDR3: TGTGCCACCAGTGATCCCGGGGTTGAGCAGTACTTC.

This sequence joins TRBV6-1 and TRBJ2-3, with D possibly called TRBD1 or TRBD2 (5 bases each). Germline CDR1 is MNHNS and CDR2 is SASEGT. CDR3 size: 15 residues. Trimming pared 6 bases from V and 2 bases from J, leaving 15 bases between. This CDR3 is CASSDSGHPTDTQYF. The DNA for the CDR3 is TGTGCCAGCAGCGACAGCGGACACCCCACAGATACGCAGTATTTT.

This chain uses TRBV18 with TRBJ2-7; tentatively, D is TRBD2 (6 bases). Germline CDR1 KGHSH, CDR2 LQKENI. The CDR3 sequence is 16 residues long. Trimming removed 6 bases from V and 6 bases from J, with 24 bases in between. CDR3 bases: TGTGCCAGCTCTCTGTCTGGGAGGTCAGGTGAGGGCGAGCAGTACTTC. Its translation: CASSLSGRSGEGEQYF.

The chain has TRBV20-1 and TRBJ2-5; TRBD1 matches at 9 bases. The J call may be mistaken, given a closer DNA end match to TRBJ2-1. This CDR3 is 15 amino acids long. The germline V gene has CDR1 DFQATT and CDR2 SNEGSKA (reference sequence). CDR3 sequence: CSARKDRGVVETQFF. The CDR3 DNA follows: TGCAGTGCTAGAAAGGACAGGGGTGTGGTAGAGACCCAGTTCTTC.

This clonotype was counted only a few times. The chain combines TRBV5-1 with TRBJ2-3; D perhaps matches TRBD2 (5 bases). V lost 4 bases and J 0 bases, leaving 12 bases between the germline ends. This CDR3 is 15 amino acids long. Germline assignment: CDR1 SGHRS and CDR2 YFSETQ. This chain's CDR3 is CASSPKRTSTDTQYF. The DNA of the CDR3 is TGCGCCAGCAGCCCCAAGCGGACTAGCACAGATACGCAGTATTTT.

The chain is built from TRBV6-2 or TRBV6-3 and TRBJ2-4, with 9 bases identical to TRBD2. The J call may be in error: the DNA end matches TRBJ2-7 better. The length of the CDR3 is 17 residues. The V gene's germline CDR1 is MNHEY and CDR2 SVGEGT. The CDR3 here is CASSSTLGDSGGYEQYF. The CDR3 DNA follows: TGTGCCAGCAGTTCCACCCTCGGGGATAGCGGGGGTTACGAGCAGTACTTC.

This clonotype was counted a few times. The CDR3 protein is CASSLGVWGRTDTQYF. The CDR3 DNA follows: TGTGCCAGCAGCCTGGGGGTGTGGGGCAGAACAGATACGCAGTATTTT. The chain is built from TRBV12-3 or TRBV12-4 and TRBJ2-3; the D gene could be TRBD1 or TRBD2 (5 bases each). Trimming stripped 6 bases from V and 3 bases from J, with 19 bases between. This CDR3 is built from 16 residues.

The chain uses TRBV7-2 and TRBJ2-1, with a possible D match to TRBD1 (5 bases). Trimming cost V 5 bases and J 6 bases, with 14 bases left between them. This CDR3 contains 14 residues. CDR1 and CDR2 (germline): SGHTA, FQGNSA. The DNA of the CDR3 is TGTGCCAGCAGCCCCACTGCAGGGCCCAATGAGCAGTTCTTC. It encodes CASSPTAGPNEQFF. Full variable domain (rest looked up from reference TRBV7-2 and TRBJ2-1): GAGVSQSPSNKVTEKGKDVELRCDPISGHTALYWYRQSLGQGLEFLIYFQGNSAPDKSGLPSDRFSAERTGGSVSTLTIQRTQQEDSAVYLCASSPTAGPNEQFFGPGTRLTVL.

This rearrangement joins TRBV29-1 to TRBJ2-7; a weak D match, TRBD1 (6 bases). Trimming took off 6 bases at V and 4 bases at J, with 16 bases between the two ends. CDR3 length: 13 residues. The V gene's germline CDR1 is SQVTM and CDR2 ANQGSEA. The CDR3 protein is CSVQGPGGYEQYF. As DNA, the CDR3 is TGCAGCGTCCAGGGGCCGGGCGGGTACGAGCAGTACTTC.

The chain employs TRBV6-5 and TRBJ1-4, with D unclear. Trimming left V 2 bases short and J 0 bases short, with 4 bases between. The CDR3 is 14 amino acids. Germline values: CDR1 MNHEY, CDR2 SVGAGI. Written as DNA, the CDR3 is TGTGCCAGCAGTTACCTTGCAACTAATGAAAAACTGTTTTTT. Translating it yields CASSYLATNEKLFF.

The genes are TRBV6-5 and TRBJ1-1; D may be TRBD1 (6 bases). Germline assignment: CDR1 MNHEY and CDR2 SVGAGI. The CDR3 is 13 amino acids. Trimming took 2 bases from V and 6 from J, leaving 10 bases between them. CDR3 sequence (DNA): TGTGCCAGCAGTTACAATGGGGGCGCTGAAGCTTTCTTT. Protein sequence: CASSYNGGAEAFF.

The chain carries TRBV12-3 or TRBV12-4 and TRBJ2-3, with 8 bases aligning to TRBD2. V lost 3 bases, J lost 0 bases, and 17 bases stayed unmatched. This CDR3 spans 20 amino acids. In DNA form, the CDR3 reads TGTGCCAGCAGTTTGTTCCTGGTCCGATCTAGCGGGCTAAGCACAGATACGCAGTATTTT. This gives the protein CASSLFLVRSSGLSTDTQYF.

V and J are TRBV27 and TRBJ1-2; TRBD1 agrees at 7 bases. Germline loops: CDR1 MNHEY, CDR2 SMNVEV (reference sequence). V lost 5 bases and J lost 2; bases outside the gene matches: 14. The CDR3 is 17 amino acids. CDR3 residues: CASSIRPLGQRNYGYTF. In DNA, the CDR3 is TGTGCCAGCAGTATCCGTCCGTTGGGACAGAGAAACTATGGCTACACCTTC.

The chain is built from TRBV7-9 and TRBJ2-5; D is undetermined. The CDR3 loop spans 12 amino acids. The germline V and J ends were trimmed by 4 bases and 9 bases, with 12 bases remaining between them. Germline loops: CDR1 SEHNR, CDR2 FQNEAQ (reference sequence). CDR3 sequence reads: CASSSHVMAQYF. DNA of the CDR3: TGTGCCAGCAGCTCCCATGTGATGGCCCAGTACTTC.

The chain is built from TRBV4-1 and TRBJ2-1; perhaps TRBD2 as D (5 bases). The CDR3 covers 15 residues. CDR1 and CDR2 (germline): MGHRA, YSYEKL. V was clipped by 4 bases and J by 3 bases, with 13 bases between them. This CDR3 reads CASSPLGSGYNEQFF. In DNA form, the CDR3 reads TGCGCCAGCAGCCCACTTGGGAGCGGCTACAATGAGCAGTTCTTC.

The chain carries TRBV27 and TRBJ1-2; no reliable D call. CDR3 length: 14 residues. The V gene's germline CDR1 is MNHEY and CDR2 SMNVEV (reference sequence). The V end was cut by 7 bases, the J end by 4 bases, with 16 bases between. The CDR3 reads CASKADTSGYGYTF. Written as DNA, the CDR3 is TGTGCCAGCAAGGCGGATACTTCGGGCTATGGCTACACCTTC.

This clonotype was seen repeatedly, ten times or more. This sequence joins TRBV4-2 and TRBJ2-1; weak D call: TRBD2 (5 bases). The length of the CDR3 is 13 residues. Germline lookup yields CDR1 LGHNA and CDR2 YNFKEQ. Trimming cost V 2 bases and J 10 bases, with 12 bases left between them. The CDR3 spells CASSQFGGEEQFF. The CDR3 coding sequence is TGTGCCAGCAGCCAATTCGGAGGAGAAGAGCAGTTCTTC.

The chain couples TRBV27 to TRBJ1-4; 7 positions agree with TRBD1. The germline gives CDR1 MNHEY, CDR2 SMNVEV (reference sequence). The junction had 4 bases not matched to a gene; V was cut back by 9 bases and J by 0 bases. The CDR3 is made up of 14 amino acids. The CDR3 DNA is TGTGCCAGTGGGGACAGTCCAACTAATGAAAAACTGTTTTTT. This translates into CASGDSPTNEKLFF. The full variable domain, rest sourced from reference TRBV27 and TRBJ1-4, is EAQVTQNPRYLITVTGKKLTVTCSQNMNHEYMSWYRQDPGLGLRQIYYSMNVEVTDKGDVPEGYKVSRKEKRNFPLILESPSPNQTSLYFCASGDSPTNEKLFFGSGTQLSVL.

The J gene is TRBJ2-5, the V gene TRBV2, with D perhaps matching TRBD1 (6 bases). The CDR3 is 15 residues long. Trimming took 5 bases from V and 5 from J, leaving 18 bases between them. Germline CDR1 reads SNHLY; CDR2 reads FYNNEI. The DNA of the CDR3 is TGTGCCAGCAGTCCCATACAGGGAGAGGGGGAGACCCAGTACTTC. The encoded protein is CASSPIQGEGETQYF.